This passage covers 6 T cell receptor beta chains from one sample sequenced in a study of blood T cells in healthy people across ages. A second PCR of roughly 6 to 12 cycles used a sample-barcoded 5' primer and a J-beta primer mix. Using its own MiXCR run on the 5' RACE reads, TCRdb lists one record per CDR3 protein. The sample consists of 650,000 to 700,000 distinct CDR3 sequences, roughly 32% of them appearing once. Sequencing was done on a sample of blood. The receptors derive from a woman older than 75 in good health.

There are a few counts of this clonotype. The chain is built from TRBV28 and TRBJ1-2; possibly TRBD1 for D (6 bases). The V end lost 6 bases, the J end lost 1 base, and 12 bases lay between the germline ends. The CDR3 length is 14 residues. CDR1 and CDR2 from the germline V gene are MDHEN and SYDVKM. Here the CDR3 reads CASSLRDNNYGYTF. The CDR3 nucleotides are TGTGCCAGCAGCCTCCGGGACAATAACTATGGCTACACCTTC.

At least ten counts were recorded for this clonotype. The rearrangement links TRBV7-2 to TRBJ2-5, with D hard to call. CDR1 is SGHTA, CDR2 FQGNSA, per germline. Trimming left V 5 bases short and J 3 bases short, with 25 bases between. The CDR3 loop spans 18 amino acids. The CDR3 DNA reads TGTGCCAGCAGCCCCCCGGCGGTCGGAGTAGGCCAGAAAGAGACCCAGTACTTC. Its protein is CASSPPAVGVGQKETQYF.

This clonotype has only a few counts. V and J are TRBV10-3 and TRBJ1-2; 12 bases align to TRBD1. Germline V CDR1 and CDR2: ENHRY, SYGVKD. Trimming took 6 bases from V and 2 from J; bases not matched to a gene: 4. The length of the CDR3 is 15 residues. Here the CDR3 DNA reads TGTGCCATCAGGAGCGGGACAGGGGGCAACTATGGCTACACCTTC. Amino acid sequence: CAIRSGTGGNYGYTF.

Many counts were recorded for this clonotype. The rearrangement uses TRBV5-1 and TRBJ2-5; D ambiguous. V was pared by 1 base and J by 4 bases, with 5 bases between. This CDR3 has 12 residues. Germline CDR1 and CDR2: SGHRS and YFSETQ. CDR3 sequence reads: CASSLQRETQYF. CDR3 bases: TGCGCCAGCAGCTTGCAACGAGAGACCCAGTACTTC.

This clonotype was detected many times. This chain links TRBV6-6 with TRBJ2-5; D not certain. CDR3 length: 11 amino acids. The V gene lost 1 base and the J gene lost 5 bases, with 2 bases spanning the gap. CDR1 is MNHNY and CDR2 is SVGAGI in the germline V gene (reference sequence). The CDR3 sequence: CASSYWETQYF. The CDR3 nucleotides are TGTGCCAGCAGTTACTGGGAGACCCAGTACTTC.

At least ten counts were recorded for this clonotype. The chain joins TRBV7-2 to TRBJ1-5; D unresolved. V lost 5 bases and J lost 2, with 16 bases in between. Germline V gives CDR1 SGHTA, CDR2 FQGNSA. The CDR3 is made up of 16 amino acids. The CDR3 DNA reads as TGTGCCAGCAGCCTCTACCCGGGAGCTCGCAATCAGCCCCAGCATTTT. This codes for CASSLYPGARNQPQHF.